This T cell receptor beta chain was profiled in a study of Ad26.COV2.S vaccination and SARS-CoV-2 variants. Findings of the study overall: Vaccinees and placebo recipients showed similar non-spike TCR breadth.

Treatment: about 20 received Ad26.COV2.S at low or high dose, single or two shots; several received placebo; per-sample allocation not given. Collection of samples fell on day 63 after the first vaccine or placebo injection. Built on an Ad26 vector, the vaccine expressed Wuhan-strain SARS-CoV-2 spike. Germline CDR1 SGHVS, CDR2 FQNEAQ. V lost 7 bases and J 5 bases, leaving 17 bases between the germline ends. The CDR3 covers 15 residues. Profiling relied on immunoSEQ multiplex PCR, and the TCRdb table lists in-frame clones only, not all of them. The data contain roughly 700,000 clones, around 90% of them singletons. To note about this clone: Its antigen is as yet unknown.

This material consisted of peripheral blood, taken in a trial of Ad26.COV2.S vaccine versus placebo. This chain links TRBV7-8 with TRBJ1-4, with TRBD1 as a possible D gene (5 bases). The source is a person aged 18-60 years who received the Ad26.COV2.S COVID-19 vaccine or a placebo. For the CDR3, the DNA is TGTGCCAGCACCCCTATGGGGCGACCGAATGAAAAACTGTTTTTT. The encoded protein is CASTPMGRPNEKLFF.